One and the same sample provided the 26 T cell receptor beta chains below, sequenced in a study of cytomegalovirus exposure and HLA in healthy donors. Use of 60 Vbeta and 13 Jbeta primers characterized the PCR. The data were produced by immunoSEQ multiplex PCR, yet TCRdb's version contains in-frame clones alone and is incomplete. This table holds around 140,000 clones, 75% to 85% found once. The specimen was PBMCs. Source of these receptors: a woman aged 18-29 years in good health and CMV-seropositive.

The chain employs TRBV6-1 and TRBJ1-2; 9 nucleotides match TRBD1. From germline, CDR1 is MNHNS and CDR2 SASEGT. Unmatched junction bases numbered 6, after V lost 2 bases and J lost 5 bases. The CDR3 length is 15 residues. The CDR3 loop is CASSESTGGRYGYTF. The CDR3 DNA reads TGTGCCAGCAGTGAATCGACAGGGGGTCGGTATGGCTACACCTTC.

This clone has just a few counts. The chain recombines TRBV7-2 with TRBJ1-2; D not certain. V lost 5 bases and J 4 bases, leaving 20 bases between the germline ends. Germline loops: CDR1 SGHTA, CDR2 FQGNSA. The CDR3 consists of 16 residues. The CDR3 is CASSPTQSGRSYGYTF. CDR3 sequence (DNA): TGTGCCAGCAGCCCGACCCAGAGTGGGCGCTCCTATGGCTACACCTTC.

The chain links TRBV14 to TRBJ2-4; TRBD2 might be the D (6 bases). Germline CDR1 SGHDN, CDR2 FVKESK. The CDR3 sequence is 13 residues long. The V and J ends lost 1 base and 11 bases respectively, with 12 bases between them. The CDR3 loop is CASSQAGPGVQYF. In DNA form, the CDR3 reads TGTGCCAGCAGCCAAGCCGGGCCGGGGGTTCAGTACTTC.

Here the CDR3 reads CASSEARAGFNQPQHF. The CDR3 nucleotides read TGTGCCAGCAGTGAAGCGAGGGCCGGATTCAATCAGCCCCAGCATTTT. V is TRBV6-1 and J is TRBJ1-5; D unresolved. The CDR3 loop spans 16 amino acids. Deletions cut 0 bases from V and 3 bases from J, with 12 bases between. Germline assignment: CDR1 MNHNS and CDR2 SASEGT.

The rearrangement joins TRBV6-1 to TRBJ1-1, with TRBD1 matching over 7 bases. The CDR3 consists of 14 residues. J was trimmed by 9 bases and V by 8 bases; bases with no gene match: 15. The V gene's germline CDR1 is MNHNS and CDR2 SASEGT. The CDR3 DNA is TGTGCCAGCGGCGTGGGAACCGAGGGGGCGAAAGCTTTCTTT. Translation gives CASGVGTEGAKAFF.

The chain couples TRBV5-1 to TRBJ2-3; 7 nucleotides match TRBD1. The ends lost 3 bases at V and 0 bases at J; junction bases unmatched: 10. Germline-derived CDR1 and CDR2 are SGHRS and YFSETQ. The CDR3 has 17 amino acids. This chain's CDR3 is CASSSKRTGSSTDTQYF. The CDR3 bases are TGCGCCAGCAGCTCTAAACGGACAGGTTCTAGCACAGATACGCAGTATTTT.

This chain links TRBV7-9 with TRBJ1-2; 11 bases map to TRBD1. The germline CDR1 and CDR2 sequences are SEHNR and FQNEAQ (reference sequence). CDR3 length: 14 amino acids. V gave up 4 bases and J gave up 8 bases; unmatched junction bases: 6. CDR3 loop: CASSSRDRGKGYTF. CDR3 DNA sequence: TGTGCCAGCAGCTCCCGGGACAGGGGGAAGGGCTACACCTTC.

This chain links TRBV29-1 with TRBJ1-4; D unclear. CDR3 length: 12 residues. Trimming took 4 bases from V and 7 from J, leaving 10 bases between them. From germline, CDR1 is SQVTM and CDR2 ANQGSEA. This CDR3 reads CSVGRVGEKLFF. In DNA, the CDR3 is TGCAGCGTTGGGAGGGTTGGTGAAAAACTGTTTTTT.

This clone was detected once. The chain is built from TRBV2 and TRBJ1-2, with 7 bases identical to TRBD1. The CDR3 covers 16 residues. The germline CDR1 and CDR2 sequences are SNHLY and FYNNEI. With V trimmed by 3 bases and J by 4 bases, 11 bases remained unmatched. The CDR3 spells CASSDGGHRGPYGYTF. CDR3 DNA sequence: TGTGCCAGCAGTGACGGGGGTCACAGGGGCCCCTATGGCTACACCTTC.

The count of this clone is one. The gene calls are TRBV11-1 and TRBJ1-1; 8 nucleotides line up with TRBD1. Germline V lookup: CDR1 SGHAT, CDR2 FQDESV (reference sequence). V gave up 1 base and J gave up 1 base; unmatched junction bases: 5. The CDR3 has 16 amino acids. The CDR3 spells CASSLGDRLGNTEAFF. As DNA, the CDR3 is TGTGCCAGCAGCTTAGGGGACAGGCTAGGGAACACTGAAGCTTTCTTT.

This clone was seen a few times. The rearrangement joins TRBV6-1 to TRBJ1-1; D gene uncertain. Trimming left V 6 bases short and J 6 bases short, with 5 bases between. Germline lookup yields CDR1 MNHNS and CDR2 SASEGT. This CDR3 region has 10 residues. CDR3 sequence (DNA): TGTGCCAGCAGAGCGGCTGAAGCTTTCTTT. It codes for CASRAAEAFF.

The chain couples TRBV6-4 to TRBJ2-3, with 13 bases lining up with TRBD2. The CDR3 spans 16 residues. With V trimmed by 2 bases and J by 4 bases, 3 bases remained unmatched. CDR1 is MRHNA and CDR2 is SNTAGT in the germline V gene. The CDR3 nucleotides are TGTGCCAGCAGTGACAGGACTAGCGGGGGTTCAGATACGCAGTATTTT. Its translation is CASSDRTSGGSDTQYF.

The chain couples TRBV9 to TRBJ2-2, with 7 bases lining up with TRBD1. Trimming at V came to 0 bases and at J to 5 bases, leaving 7 bases not matched to a gene. CDR3 length equals 16 residues. Germline V gene data show CDR1 as SGDLS and CDR2 as YYNGEE. The CDR3 is CASSVDGDSPTGELFF. The CDR3 nucleotides are TGTGCCAGCAGCGTAGACGGGGACAGCCCAACCGGGGAGCTGTTTTTT.

The gene calls are TRBV7-2 and TRBJ2-1; 8 bases agree with TRBD2. Germline V gene sequence: CDR1 SGHTA, CDR2 FQGNSA. The CDR3 loop spans 14 amino acids. The V gene end was trimmed by 11 bases and the J gene end by 6 bases; junction bases not matched to a gene: 12. CDR3 sequence reads: CAGRTSSRGNEQFF. CDR3 sequence (DNA): TGTGCCGGACGGACTAGCTCCCGGGGCAATGAGCAGTTCTTC. Complete variable domain (other parts from reference TRBV7-2 and TRBJ2-1): GAGVSQSPSNKVTEKGKDVELRCDPISGHTALYWYRQSLGQGLEFLIYFQGNSAPDKSGLPSDRFSAERTGGSVSTLTIQRTQQEDSAVYLCAGRTSSRGNEQFFGPGTRLTVL.

The chain employs TRBV6-6 and TRBJ1-1, with no clear D. This CDR3 comprises 15 residues. V lost 0 bases, J lost 7 bases, and 15 bases lay in between. From germline, CDR1 is MNHNY and CDR2 SVGAGI (reference sequence). The CDR3 loop is CASSYSNPGVGEAFF. The DNA of the CDR3 is TGTGCCAGCAGTTACTCGAATCCCGGGGTTGGTGAAGCTTTCTTT.

J is TRBJ2-7 and V is TRBV6-1; TRBD1 aligns across 7 bases. V trimming: 5 bases; J trimming: 4 bases; junction bases outside the gene matches: 8. The CDR3 loop spans 14 amino acids. Per the germline V gene, CDR1 is MNHNS and CDR2 is SASEGT. CDR3 in DNA: TGTGCCAGCAGTCTGGGACAGATCGCTTACGAGCAGTACTTC. This codes for CASSLGQIAYEQYF.

This chain links TRBV4-3 with TRBJ2-1, with D possibly TRBD1 on 5 matching bases. This CDR3 has 15 residues. V lost 1 base to trimming and J lost 4 bases, with 11 bases between them. Per germline, CDR1 LGHNA and CDR2 YSLEER. The CDR3 region is CASSQARGGYNEQFF. CDR3 sequence (DNA): TGCGCCAGCAGCCAAGCAAGGGGCGGTTACAATGAGCAGTTCTTC.

This chain uses TRBV28 with TRBJ2-7, with a possible D match to TRBD1 (7 bases). CDR3 length: 15 residues. V shed 6 bases and J shed 6 bases, with 21 bases lying between them. Per the germline V gene, CDR1 is MDHEN and CDR2 is SYDVKM. CDR3 bases: TGTGCCAGCAGCTGGGGGGATCGGGACAGCGGCGAGCAGTACTTC. This encodes CASSWGDRDSGEQYF.

A note on this clone: A read error may produce the germline difference seen at one junction end. The chain joins TRBV19 to TRBJ1-4; 8 bases are shared with TRBD1. CDR1 and CDR2 (germline): LNHDA, SQIVND (reference sequence). The CDR3 runs 13 residues. CDR3 residues: CASRIQGAEKLFF. The CDR3 nucleotides read TGTGCCAGTCGTATCCAGGGGGCTGAAAAACTGTTTTTT.

The V and J genes are TRBV5-1 and TRBJ1-1; TRBD1 is a possible D gene (6 bases). The CDR3 sequence is 15 residues long. The V gene lost 4 bases and the J gene lost 6 bases, with 19 bases spanning the gap. Germline lookup yields CDR1 SGHRS and CDR2 YFSETQ. The CDR3 sequence is CASSIGQTKGAEAFF. CDR3 DNA sequence: TGCGCCAGCAGCATCGGACAGACCAAGGGGGCTGAAGCTTTCTTT.

CDR3 loop: CASSEPGENNEQFF. CDR3 nucleotides: TGTGCCAGCAGTGAGCCGGGGGAAAACAATGAGCAGTTCTTC. V usage is TRBV6-1 and J usage is TRBJ2-1; a possible D gene is TRBD2 (6 bases). Trimming left V 3 bases short and J 5 bases short, with 11 bases between. This CDR3 has 14 residues. Germline loops: CDR1 MNHNS, CDR2 SASEGT.

V and J are TRBV5-4 and TRBJ1-4, with TRBD1 matching over 9 bases. Germline CDR1 reads SGHNT; CDR2 reads YYREEE (reference sequence). This CDR3 region has 18 residues. With V trimmed by 3 bases and J by 3 bases, 12 bases remained unmatched. CDR3 coding DNA: TGTGCCAGCAGCTACGGGGCCGGGACAGGGATTGCTAATGAAAAACTGTTTTTT. Protein sequence: CASSYGAGTGIANEKLFF.

The rearrangement links TRBV7-6 to TRBJ2-5; possibly TRBD2 for D (5 bases). In germline, CDR1 is SGHVS, CDR2 FNYEAQ. The CDR3 has 15 amino acids. Trimming stripped 5 bases from V and 2 bases from J, with 15 bases between. The CDR3 DNA is TGTGCCAGCAGCACTCAGAGCGGCTTACAAGAGACCCAGTACTTC. Amino acids: CASSTQSGLQETQYF.

The chain is built from TRBV2 and TRBJ1-5, with D possibly being TRBD1 (6 bases). Germline V CDR1 and CDR2: SNHLY, FYNNEI. This CDR3 spans 15 amino acids. V was trimmed by 3 bases and J by 2 bases, leaving 11 bases between them. CDR3 protein: CASSDYRAGNQPQHF. CDR3 in DNA: TGTGCCAGCAGTGATTACAGGGCTGGCAATCAGCCCCAGCATTTT.

This chain links TRBV4-2 with TRBJ2-1, with 8 bases lining up with TRBD2. CDR3 length: 16 residues. CDR1 and CDR2 from the germline V gene are LGHNA and YNFKEQ. Losses at the gene ends were 1 base for V and 3 bases for J; bases not matched to a gene: 5. CDR3 nucleotides: TGTGCCAGCAGCCAAGTCGATAGCGGGGACTACAATGAGCAGTTCTTC. Translated, it gives CASSQVDSGDYNEQFF.

Comment on this clone: The same CDR3 is also encoded by other DNA sequences in this sample. The chain recombines TRBV18 with TRBJ2-7; the match to TRBD1 covers 11 bases. V shed 3 bases and J 7 bases; nucleotides not matched to a gene: 5. The CDR3 loop spans 14 amino acids. Germline V gives CDR1 KGHSH, CDR2 LQKENI. For the CDR3, the DNA is TGTGCCAGCTCACCTGGACAGGGGGCGAGGGAGCAGTACTTC. It specifies CASSPGQGAREQYF. Supplemented by reference TRBV18 and TRBJ2-7, the full variable domain reads NAGVMQNPRHLVRRRGQEARLRCSPMKGHSHVYWYRQLPEEGLKFMVYLQKENIIDESGMPKERFSAEFPKEGPSILRIQQVVRGDSAAYFCASSPGQGAREQYFGPGTRLTVT.